These 23 T cell receptor beta chains were all obtained from the same sample, sequenced in a study of blood T cell repertoires in COVID-19 (dated by TCRdb to about 2020). The library was built by means of the immunoSEQ multiplex PCR assay. TCRdb limited this immuneACCESS table to in-frame rearrangements with V and J called. A share of clones is missing; checked studies link under half to unresolved V genes, and the rest is unexplained. Here the sample has about 50,000 clones; around 83% occur a single time. 6.1% of the sample lies in the top ten. Material for sequencing was peripheral blood. The source is a woman at least 80 years old with acute or convalescent COVID-19.

V gene TRBV4-1 combines with J gene TRBJ2-2, with TRBD1 identical over 7 bases. The trim removed 4 bases at V and 1 base at J, leaving 15 bases unmatched. The CDR3 consists of 19 residues. The germline gives CDR1 MGHRA, CDR2 YSYEKL. CDR3 in DNA: TGCGCCAGCAGCCCACACCCGGCGGACAGGCCCCTGAACACCGGGGAGCTGTTTTTT. This gives the protein CASSPHPADRPLNTGELFF.

The chain links TRBV6-5 to TRBJ2-3; TRBD2 matches at 10 bases. Trimming removed 4 bases from V and 3 bases from J; junction bases left unmatched: 4. The CDR3 runs to 15 residues. Germline V gene data show CDR1 as MNHEY and CDR2 as SVGAGI. CDR3 nucleotides: TGTGCCAGCAGTTTCAGCGGGGGGGAAACAGATACGCAGTATTTT. Its protein is CASSFSGGETDTQYF.

The genes are TRBV19 and TRBJ1-1, with 7 bases fitting TRBD1. Germline V gene sequence: CDR1 LNHDA, CDR2 SQIVND (reference sequence). The CDR3 runs to 16 residues. With V trimmed by 1 base and J by 0 bases, 5 bases remained unmatched. Written as DNA, the CDR3 is TGTGCCAGTAGTATAGCCCCGGGACAGATGAACACTGAAGCTTTCTTT. Translating gives CASSIAPGQMNTEAFF.

This rearrangement joins TRBV5-6 to TRBJ1-4, with 7 bases fitting TRBD1. Germline trimming cut 0 bases from V and 2 bases from J; bases unmatched to any gene: 4. Germline CDR1 is SGHDT and CDR2 is YYEEEE. The CDR3 is 16 amino acids. The CDR3 bases are TGTGCCAGCAGCTTGGCACAGGGGATCACTAATGAAAAACTGTTTTTT. It is translated as CASSLAQGITNEKLFF.

This chain joins TRBV2 and TRBJ1-1, with 12 bases fitting TRBD1. Germline values: CDR1 SNHLY, CDR2 FYNNEI. This CDR3 has 16 residues. The J segment lost 0 bases and the V segment lost 4 bases, leaving 3 bases of the junction unmatched. CDR3 DNA: TGTGCCAGCAGTGGCCGGGACAGGGGGCTGAACACTGAAGCTTTCTTT. This sequence encodes CASSGRDRGLNTEAFF. The whole variable domain, remainder taken from reference TRBV2 and TRBJ1-1, is EPEVTQTPSHQVTQMGQEVILRCVPISNHLYFYWYRQILGQKVEFLVSFYNNEISEKSEIFDDQFSVERPDGSNFTLKIRSTKLEDSAMYFCASSGRDRGLNTEAFFGQGTRLTVV.

The chain employs TRBV11-1 and TRBJ2-7; TRBD2 aligns across 9 bases. The V and J ends lost 4 bases and 6 bases, in that order; junction bases with no gene match: 10. Per germline, CDR1 SGHAT and CDR2 FQDESV (reference sequence). The length of the CDR3 is 15 residues. The chain's CDR3 is CASSSTASGGIEQYF. In DNA, the CDR3 is TGTGCCAGCAGCTCTACTGCCAGCGGGGGGATCGAGCAGTACTTC.

As to this clone: Other DNA sequences from this sample encode an identical CDR3 as well. The chain combines TRBV25-1 with TRBJ2-7; TRBD1 matches 10 bases. The CDR3 has 16 amino acids. With V trimmed by 9 bases and J by 7 bases, 18 bases remained unmatched. The germline CDR1 and CDR2 sequences are MGHDK and SYGVNS. The CDR3 region has the DNA TGTGCCAGTAGTCCGACCCTGGGGACAGGGGTAAGAGAGCAGTACTTC. Translation gives CASSPTLGTGVREQYF.

The rearrangement links TRBV5-1 to TRBJ2-1, with no clear D. V was cut by 4 bases and J by 6 bases, with 17 bases left in between. CDR3 length equals 15 residues. CDR1 is SGHRS, CDR2 YFSETQ, per germline. This CDR3 is CASSMDPELSNEQFF. Here the CDR3 DNA reads TGCGCCAGCAGCATGGACCCCGAGCTGTCCAATGAGCAGTTCTTC.

V usage is TRBV3-1 (or the pseudogene TRBV3-2) and J usage is TRBJ2-1; TRBD2 agrees at 12 bases. After removal of 1 base from V and 4 bases from J, the junction contained 5 bases not matched to a gene. Germline-derived CDR1 and CDR2 are LGHDT and YNNKEL (reference sequence). CDR3 length: 17 amino acids. DNA for the CDR3: TGTGCCAGCAGCCAAGGCCCCACTAGCGGGGGGTACAATGAGCAGTTCTTC. Amino acids: CASSQGPTSGGYNEQFF.

V is TRBV6-1 and J is TRBJ1-2; TRBD1 matches at 9 bases. The CDR3 contains 15 residues. V dropped 3 bases and J dropped 2; count of bases not matched to a gene: 4. CDR1 and CDR2 from the germline V gene are MNHNS and SASEGT. DNA for the CDR3: TGTGCCAGCAGTGAGGGGACAGGGTGGAACTATGGCTACACCTTC. Its protein product is CASSEGTGWNYGYTF.

The chain combines TRBV10-2 with TRBJ1-1; possible D gene TRBD1, 5 bases. CDR3 size: 12 residues. Germline V gene data show CDR1 as WSHSY and CDR2 as SAAADI. V dropped 6 bases and J dropped 10 bases, with 15 bases sitting between them. DNA of the CDR3: TGCGCCAGCAGGGGGTTAAGGGACTTAGCTTTCTTT. Translating gives CASRGLRDLAFF.

The chain joins TRBV29-1 to TRBJ1-5; D is possibly TRBD1 (5 bases). Trimming pared 0 bases from V and 3 bases from J, leaving 9 bases between. Germline V gene sequence: CDR1 SQVTM, CDR2 ANQGSEA. The CDR3 extends over 14 amino acids. The CDR3 DNA is TGCAGCGTTGAAGAGGGGGGTGTCAATCAGCCCCAGCATTTT. Encoded protein: CSVEEGGVNQPQHF. The variable domain in full, with the rest retrieved from reference TRBV29-1 and TRBJ1-5, is SAVISQKPSRDICQRGTSLTIQCQVDSQVTMMFWYRQQPGQSLTLIATANQGSEATYESGFVIDKFPISRPNLTFSTLTVSNMSPEDSSIYLCSVEEGGVNQPQHFGDGTRLSIL.

This clone has more than one count but fewer than ten. This rearrangement joins TRBV9 to TRBJ2-1, with a tentative D call TRBD2 (5 bases). CDR1 is SGDLS, CDR2 YYNGEE, per germline. The CDR3 totals 15 residues. The V and J ends lost 3 bases and 3 bases respectively, with 13 bases between them. The CDR3 loop is CASSGPAGFYNEQFF. In DNA, the CDR3 is TGTGCCAGCAGCGGCCCCGCGGGCTTCTACAATGAGCAGTTCTTC.

The chain recombines TRBV4-1 with TRBJ1-4; possible D gene TRBD1, 5 bases. From germline, CDR1 is MGHRA and CDR2 YSYEKL. The CDR3 is 14 amino acids. Trimming took 1 base from V and 8 from J, leaving 11 bases between them. CDR3 sequence (DNA): TGCGCCAGCAGCCAAGTAGGGGTTCGAGAAAAACTGTTTTTT. Translating it yields CASSQVGVREKLFF.

To note about this clone: The same CDR3 also results from other DNA sequences found in this sample. The chain employs TRBV29-1 and TRBJ1-2; D is ambiguous. CDR1 is SQVTM, CDR2 ANQGSEA, per germline. This CDR3 is 12 amino acids long. The V gene lost 6 bases and the J gene lost 12 bases, with 20 bases spanning the gap. In DNA form, the CDR3 reads TGCAGCGTCGACCGGGATAGCGCCAATCACACCTTC. Residues: CSVDRDSANHTF.

This chain links TRBV7-7 with TRBJ1-2; the D gene is possibly TRBD1 (6 bases). Germline V lookup: CDR1 SSHAT, CDR2 FNYEAQ (reference sequence). This CDR3 has 17 amino acids. Trimming stripped 11 bases from V and 8 bases from J, with 33 bases between. This CDR3 is CALHALDSNGERMGYTF. CDR3 sequence (DNA): TGTGCCTTGCACGCTTTGGACAGTAACGGGGAACGTATGGGCTACACCTTC.

The CDR3 region is CASSWAGTVLPYEQYF. For the CDR3, the DNA is TGCGCCAGCAGCTGGGCCGGGACAGTCCTTCCCTACGAGCAGTACTTC. The chain carries TRBV5-1 and TRBJ2-7; the match to TRBD1 covers 7 bases. The CDR3 totals 16 residues. V lost 3 bases, J lost 2 bases, and 11 bases stayed unmatched. Germline V gene lookup returns CDR1 SGHRS and CDR2 YFSETQ.

The chain recombines TRBV7-9 with TRBJ2-1, with 10 bases aligning to TRBD2. Germline V lookup: CDR1 SEHNR, CDR2 FQNEAQ (reference sequence). V shed 5 bases, J shed 3 bases, and the junction held 7 bases outside the gene matches. The CDR3 totals 16 residues. The CDR3 sequence is CASSITLAGSYNEQFF. Here the CDR3 DNA reads TGTGCCAGCAGCATAACACTAGCGGGGAGCTACAATGAGCAGTTCTTC.

The chain couples TRBV18 to TRBJ1-1; D is possibly TRBD1 (5 bases). The germline CDR1 and CDR2 sequences are KGHSH and LQKENI. Between the trimmed V and J ends, which lost 2 bases and 3 bases, there was a span of 16 bases. This CDR3 spans 16 amino acids. The CDR3 DNA reads as TGTGCCAGCTCACCAGTCCTTGCAATCAGGGACACTGAAGCTTTCTTT. It translates to CASSPVLAIRDTEAFF.

In DNA, the CDR3 is TGTGCCAGCAGTTCGAAGGCCCCCGGGACACATAGCAATCAGCCCCAGCATTTT. It specifies CASSSKAPGTHSNQPQHF. The gene calls are TRBV27 and TRBJ1-5; TRBD1 might be the D (6 bases). The CDR3 totals 18 residues. V dropped 4 bases and J dropped 0 bases, with 19 bases sitting between them. Germline assignment: CDR1 MNHEY and CDR2 SMNVEV (reference sequence).

The chain employs TRBV30 and TRBJ2-7, with D maybe TRBD2 (7 bases). Trimming removed 4 bases at V and 2 bases at J, with 12 bases between. This CDR3 comprises 13 residues. Germline V gene data show CDR1 as GTSNPN and CDR2 as SVGIG (reference sequence). Here the CDR3 reads CAWNGGAPYEQYF. CDR3 bases: TGTGCCTGGAATGGGGGGGCCCCCTACGAGCAGTACTTC.

CDR3 residues: CASSSGTLNTDTQYF. In DNA, the CDR3 is TGCGCCAGCAGCTCCGGTACCCTGAACACAGATACGCAGTATTTT. The chain is built from TRBV5-1 and TRBJ2-3; D remains unclear. Trimming removed 3 bases at V and 2 bases at J, with 13 bases between. The CDR3 runs to 15 residues. Germline-derived CDR1 and CDR2 are SGHRS and YFSETQ.

The rearrangement joins TRBV6-5 to TRBJ1-5, with TRBD1 as a possible D gene (5 bases). Germline V gene sequence: CDR1 MNHEY, CDR2 SVGAGI. The V gene lost 2 bases and the J gene lost 7 bases, with 15 bases spanning the gap. This CDR3 spans 15 amino acids. The CDR3 loop is CASSYEPGAKQPQHF. The CDR3 nucleotides are TGTGCCAGCAGTTACGAACCTGGGGCTAAACAGCCCCAGCATTTT.